Listed below are T cell receptor beta chains from one sample, sequenced in a study of metastatic and nonmetastatic thyroid tumors. TCRdb re-analyzed the PCR reads using MiXCR. The sample has approximately 15,000 clones, about 20% seen once. Sequencing input: blood. The source is a female donor with papillary thyroid cancer or a benign thyroid nodule (not recorded which). Some clones in this sample may be carry-over from other donors' samples. Both conserved end residues are part of each CDR3. D genes are given only for firm matches. Some rows have no size entry. The others give once, few or many, or a class for an expanded clone.

d_call	clone_size	j_call	v_call	cdr3_nt	cdr3_aa
NA	many	TRBJ2-5	TRBV18	TGTGCCAGCTCACCACCGGCAGAGACCCAGTACTTC	CASSPPAETQYF
NA	NA	TRBJ2-3	TRBV5-1	TGCGCCAGCAGCTTGTGGCAGGATTCTAGCACAGATACGCAGTATTTT	CASSLWQDSSTDTQYF
NA	once	TRBJ2-5	TRBV24-1	TGTGCCACTAGTGGAGAGGTGTCATGGACCCAGTACTTC	CATSGEVSWTQYF
NA	NA	TRBJ2-1	TRBV6-2/TRBV6-3	TGTGCCAGTAGATGCGGGAAGATCGGCCATGAGCAGTTCTTC	CASRCGKIGHEQFF
TRBD2	many	TRBJ2-7	TRBV7-8	TGTGCCAGCAGCTTAGTGGCGGGAGGGTCCTACGAGCAGTACTTC	CASSLVAGGSYEQYF
NA	many	TRBJ1-2	TRBV4-1	TGCGCCAGCGGTCTGGGCAGCTCTAACTATGGCTACACCTTC	CASGLGSSNYGYTF
TRBD2	medium-sized	TRBJ2-1	TRBV12-3/TRBV12-4	TGTGCCAGCAGTTTAGACCCAGGACTAGCGGGAGTGGGCAATGAGCAGTTCTTC	CASSLDPGLAGVGNEQFF
NA	NA	TRBJ2-1	TRBV20-1	TGCAGTGCTAGCGGGAGCTCCTACAATGAGCAGTTCTTC	CSASGSSYNEQFF
NA	many	TRBJ1-1	TRBV29-1	TGCAGCGTTGAGCAGGTCCGGAACACTGAAGCTTTCTTT	CSVEQVRNTEAFF
NA	few	TRBJ1-2	TRBV9	TGTGCCAGCAGCCTAAGTAACTATGGCTACACCTTC	CASSLSNYGYTF
NA	many	TRBJ2-2	TRBV7-9	TGTGCCAGCAGCTTATCGGTGGGAAGCACCGGGGAGCTGTTTTTT	CASSLSVGSTGELFF
TRBD1	NA	TRBJ2-7	TRBV15	TGTGCCACCAGCAGAGATTCACCGGGACAGGGGGTCTACGAGCAGTACTTC	CATSRDSPGQGVYEQYF
TRBD1	medium-sized	TRBJ2-7	TRBV5-1	TGCGCCAGCAGCACAGGGGACAGCGAAACCTACGAGCAGTACTTC	CASSTGDSETYEQYF
NA	NA	TRBJ2-2	TRBV5-2	TGTGCCAGCAACTCCTGGACAGGGAGCAACACCGGGGAGCTGTTTTTT	CASNSWTGSNTGELFF
NA	many	TRBJ1-4	TRBV5-1	TGCGCCAGCAGCTTAGAGGATAATGAAAAACTGTTTTTT	CASSLEDNEKLFF
NA	many	TRBJ2-5	TRBV20-1	TGCAGTGCTACCCGATCGTTTCAAGAGACCCAGTACTTC	CSATRSFQETQYF
NA	many	TRBJ1-5	TRBV19	TGTGCCAGTAGTATAGTCGGGATGGGCGACTTATATAGCAATCAGCCCCAGCATTTT	CASSIVGMGDLYSNQPQHF
NA	few	TRBJ1-1	TRBV19	TGTGCCAGTAGTATAAAGGGGGGTGCGCAGGCTGAATCTTTCTTT	CASSIKGGAQAESFF
TRBD1	few	TRBJ1-5	TRBV6-1	TGTGCCAGCACCTCAGGACAGGGGGCAACAGATACGCAGCATTTT	CASTSGQGATDTQHF
NA	NA	TRBJ1-6	TRBV10-1	TGCGCGAGTGGACAACCAGTGGACAGAGATTCACCCCTCCACTTT	CASGQPVDRDSPLHF